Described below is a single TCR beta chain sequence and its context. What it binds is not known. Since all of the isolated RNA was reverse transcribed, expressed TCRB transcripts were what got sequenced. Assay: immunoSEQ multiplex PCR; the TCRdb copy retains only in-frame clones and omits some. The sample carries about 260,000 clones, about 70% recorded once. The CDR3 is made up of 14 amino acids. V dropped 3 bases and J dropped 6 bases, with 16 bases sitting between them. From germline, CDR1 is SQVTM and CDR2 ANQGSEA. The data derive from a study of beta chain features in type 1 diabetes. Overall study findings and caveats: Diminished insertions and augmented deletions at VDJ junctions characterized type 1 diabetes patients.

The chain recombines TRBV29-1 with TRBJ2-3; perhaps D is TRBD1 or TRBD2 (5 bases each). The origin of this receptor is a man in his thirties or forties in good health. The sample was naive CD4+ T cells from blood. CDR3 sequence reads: CSVEGEWVGDTQYF. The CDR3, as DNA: TGCAGCGTTGAGGGGGAGTGGGTGGGCGATACGCAGTATTTT.